The source of this T cell receptor beta chain is a study of T cell repertoires in cytomegalovirus infection. TCRdb independently ran MiXCR on the reads; one entry per CDR3 protein. The table records roughly 640,000 distinct CDR3 sequences, around 24% of them present only once. This CDR3 contains 13 residues. The germline V gene has CDR1 SEHNR and CDR2 FQNEAQ (reference sequence). This clonotype was detected a few times. This chain uses TRBV7-9 with TRBJ2-2; D gene ambiguous. The origin of this receptor is a human donor in good health (CMV status not recorded). Some clones in this sample may be carry-over from other donors' samples. Source material: CD8+ T cells from PBMCs. The CDR3 sequence: CAPVSANTGELFF. The CDR3 region has the DNA TGTGCTCCTGTTTCGGCGAACACCGGGGAGCTGTTTTTT.